This T cell receptor (beta chain) derives from a study of shared clonotypes between healthy human individuals. This CDR3 has 17 residues. V lost 4 bases and J lost 4; bases outside the gene matches: 12. CDR1 and CDR2 from the germline V gene are MNHEY and SMNVEV (reference sequence). This clone was observed once. The antigen remains unidentified. Cells designated naive CD8 were CD45RO-negative and were positively selected for CCR7, with terminally differentiated effector memory CD45RA+ cells excluded. Study outcomes and limitations: It was anticipated that sequencing depth would influence how many clonotypes donors shared.

TCRdb keeps only in-frame clones here, not all; method: immunoSEQ multiplex PCR. Of about 800,000 clones listed, just over 95% are singletons. The TCR sequence derives from a man younger than 45 in good health. Material for sequencing was naive CD8+ T cells sorted from blood. The rearrangement uses TRBV27 and TRBJ2-1, with 8 bases aligning to TRBD1. CDR3 coding DNA: TGTGCCAGCAGTTCCCGGATAATCGGACAGGGTTACAATGAGCAGTTCTTC. Protein sequence: CASSSRIIGQGYNEQFF.